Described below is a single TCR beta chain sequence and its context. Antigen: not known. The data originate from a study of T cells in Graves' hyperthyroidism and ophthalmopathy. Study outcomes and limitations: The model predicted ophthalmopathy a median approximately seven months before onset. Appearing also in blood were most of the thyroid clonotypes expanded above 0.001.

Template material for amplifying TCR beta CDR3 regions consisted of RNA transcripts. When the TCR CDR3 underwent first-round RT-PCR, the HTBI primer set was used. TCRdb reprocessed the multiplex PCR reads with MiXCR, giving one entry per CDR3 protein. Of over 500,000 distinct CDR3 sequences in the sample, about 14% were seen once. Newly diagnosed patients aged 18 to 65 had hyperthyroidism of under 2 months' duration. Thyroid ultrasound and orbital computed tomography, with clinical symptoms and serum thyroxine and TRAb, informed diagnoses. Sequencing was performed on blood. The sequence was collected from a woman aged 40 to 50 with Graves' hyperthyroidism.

The CDR3 protein is CSAYNREKLFF. The CDR3 DNA sequence: TGCAGTGCTTACAATCGGGAAAAACTGTTTTTT. The chain recombines TRBV20-1 with TRBJ1-4, with unresolved D. Germline loops: CDR1 DFQATT, CDR2 SNEGSKA (reference sequence). V lost 5 bases to trimming and J lost 8 bases, with 9 bases between them. CDR3 length: 11 amino acids.